This TCR beta chain was recovered during a study of blood T cells in healthy people across ages. Next came a second PCR, run for about 7 to 12 cycles, which used a sample-barcoded 5' primer along with a J-beta primer mix. Paired-end reads containing CDR3 totaled no fewer than 2.5 million for each sample. TCRdb reprocessed the 5' RACE reads via MiXCR and lists one record per CDR3 protein. The table lists 1.5 million or so distinct CDR3 sequences, 40% to 45% of them singletons, with under 5% in the top ten. Peripheral blood from each donor was collected in a volume of about 9.9 milliliters. In each sample, at least 6.5 million PBMCs were isolated. Germline V gene data show CDR1 as MNHEY and CDR2 as SMNVEV (reference sequence). CDR3 length: 17 residues. V was shortened by 1 base and J by 4 bases, with 14 bases between the two germline ends.

J is TRBJ1-6 and V is TRBV27, with D possibly matching TRBD1 (6 bases). The sample consisted of blood. This receptor was identified in a woman aged 18 to 35 in good health. CDR3 amino acids: CASSLWPGHLYNSPLHF. In nucleotides, the CDR3 is TGTGCCAGCAGTTTATGGCCGGGACACCTGTATAATTCACCCCTCCACTTT.